Following are 15 T cell receptor beta chains from one sample sequenced in a study of T cell repertoires in cytomegalovirus infection. TCRdb re-analysed the reads in MiXCR, keeping a single row per CDR3 protein. Of about 150,000 distinct CDR3 sequences listed, about 25% are singletons. Material for sequencing was PBMCs. These receptors originate from a human donor in good health (CMV status not recorded). Some clones in this sample may be carry-over from other donors' samples.

In this sample, this clonotype turned up many times. The chain links TRBV7-2 to TRBJ2-7, with a weak D call TRBD1 (5 bases). CDR1 and CDR2 from the germline V gene are SGHTA and FQGNSA. V shed 1 base and J shed 3 bases, with 13 bases lying between them. This CDR3 comprises 15 residues. This CDR3 is CASSLGQGTGYEQYF. CDR3 nucleotides: TGTGCCAGCAGCTTAGGGCAGGGCACTGGCTACGAGCAGTACTTC.

The sample holds a few counts of this clonotype. V gene TRBV5-1 combines with J gene TRBJ2-3; 10 bases align to TRBD2. V lost 3 bases and J lost 2; bases outside the gene matches: 12. CDR1 SGHRS and CDR2 YFSETQ come from the germline V gene. This CDR3 region has 18 residues. The CDR3 sequence is CASSSDQTSGRITDTQYF. The CDR3 DNA reads as TGCGCCAGCAGCTCCGACCAGACTAGCGGGCGTATCACAGATACGCAGTATTTT.

In this sample, this clonotype turned up many times. The chain carries TRBV7-3 and TRBJ2-3, with TRBD2 matching over 8 bases. The length of the CDR3 is 13 residues. Germline V gene lookup returns CDR1 SGHTA and CDR2 FQGTGA. Unmatched junction bases numbered 6, after V lost 5 bases and J lost 8 bases. This chain's CDR3 is CASSPPAGGTQYF. The CDR3, as DNA: TGTGCCAGCAGCCCCCCGGCGGGGGGTACGCAGTATTTT. The complete variable domain, with remaining parts taken from reference TRBV7-3 and TRBJ2-3, reads GAGVSQTPSNKVTEKGKYVELRCDPISGHTALYWYRQSLGQGPEFLIYFQGTGAADDSGLPNDRFFAVRPEGSVSTLKIQRTERGDSAVYLCASSPPAGGTQYFGPGTRLTVL.

Only a few counts were recorded for this clonotype. The genes are TRBV6-5 and TRBJ1-1; no definite D call. In germline, CDR1 is MNHEY, CDR2 SVGAGI. CDR3 size: 13 residues. V shed 2 bases and J shed 5 bases, with 9 bases lying between them. The CDR3 DNA reads TGTGCCAGCAGTTACGAGGTTCGAACTGAAGCTTTCTTT. It is translated as CASSYEVRTEAFF.

Ten or more counts support this clonotype. This chain connects TRBV7-2 to TRBJ2-1; D unclear. There are 15 residues in the CDR3. Germline V gene sequence: CDR1 SGHTA, CDR2 FQGNSA. Trimming left V 4 bases short and J 7 bases short, with 17 bases between. The CDR3 DNA is TGTGCCAGCAGCTGGTCTGTCGGGTTGGGGAATGAGCAGTTCTTC. It is translated as CASSWSVGLGNEQFF.

Ten or more counts support this clonotype. This sequence joins TRBV29-1 and TRBJ1-2; D possibly corresponds to TRBD1 (6 bases). V was trimmed by 7 bases and J by 3 bases, leaving 12 bases between them. Germline lookup yields CDR1 SQVTM and CDR2 ANQGSEA. The CDR3 spans 12 residues. The CDR3 spells CSAQGSDYGYTF. CDR3 in DNA: TGCAGCGCTCAGGGGAGCGACTATGGCTACACCTTC.

V gene TRBV6-5 combines with J gene TRBJ2-7, with 9 nucleotides matching TRBD2. J was trimmed by 1 base and V by 6 bases; bases with no gene match: 4. Germline V CDR1 and CDR2: MNHEY, SVGAGI. The CDR3 runs 14 residues. CDR3 bases: TGTGCCAGCAGGGCGACTAGCGGATCCTACGAGCAGTACTTC. Amino acid sequence: CASRATSGSYEQYF.

The chain carries TRBV12-3 or TRBV12-4 and TRBJ1-5; 8 bases fit TRBD1. This CDR3 contains 16 residues. V shed 5 bases and J 6 bases; nucleotides not matched to a gene: 12. The CDR3 DNA reads TGTGCCAGCAGTACCCTCAGGGCAGGGGGCAGTCAGCCCCAGCATTTT. Translated: CASSTLRAGGSQPQHF.

Ten or more counts support this clonotype. The rearrangement uses TRBV7-2 and TRBJ1-3; possible D gene TRBD1, 6 bases. Germline V lookup: CDR1 SGHTA, CDR2 FQGNSA. This CDR3 is built from 15 residues. The V gene lost 6 bases and the J gene lost 2 bases, with 14 bases spanning the gap. The CDR3 sequence is CASSQGPSAGNTIYF. DNA of the CDR3: TGTGCCAGCAGTCAGGGGCCAAGTGCTGGAAACACCATATATTTT.

The chain joins TRBV20-1 to TRBJ1-1; D unclear. Trimming removed 5 bases at V and 1 base at J, with 11 bases between. The germline gives CDR1 DFQATT, CDR2 SNEGSKA (reference sequence). The CDR3 spans 13 residues. The CDR3 DNA reads TGCAGTGCTGTCGTCCCCGCGAACACTGAAGCTTTCTTT. Translated, it gives CSAVVPANTEAFF.

This clonotype was counted at least ten times. The V and J genes are TRBV7-6 and TRBJ2-1; 9 bases agree with TRBD1. The CDR3 contains 18 residues. V gave up 1 base and J gave up 3 bases; unmatched junction bases: 10. From germline, CDR1 is SGHVS and CDR2 FNYEAQ. CDR3 loop: CASSLGPPGQGIYNEQFF. CDR3 bases: TGTGCCAGCAGCTTAGGACCACCGGGACAGGGTATCTACAATGAGCAGTTCTTC.

At least ten counts were recorded for this clonotype. This chain connects TRBV7-2 to TRBJ2-5; a weak D match, TRBD2 (6 bases). Germline V gene data show CDR1 as SGHTA and CDR2 as FQGNSA. Trimming left V 5 bases short and J 5 bases short, with 18 bases between. CDR3 length: 15 amino acids. CDR3 nucleotides: TGTGCCAGCAGCCCCGGGAGAGGGCCTGAGGAGACCCAGTACTTC. Its translation is CASSPGRGPEETQYF.

V is TRBV2 and J is TRBJ1-4; no reliable D call. V lost 2 bases to trimming and J lost 4 bases, with 5 bases between them. CDR1 and CDR2 from the germline V gene are SNHLY and FYNNEI. The CDR3 spans 13 residues. The CDR3 reads CASSEQLNEKLFF. CDR3 nucleotides: TGTGCCAGCAGTGAACAGCTTAATGAAAAACTGTTTTTT.

The rearrangement links TRBV14 to TRBJ2-1; D gene ambiguous. The CDR3 extends over 14 amino acids. Trimming removed 1 base from V and 1 base from J, with 5 bases in between. The V gene's germline CDR1 is SGHDN and CDR2 FVKESK. CDR3 in amino acids: CASSQVRSYNEQFF. The CDR3 DNA reads as TGTGCCAGCAGCCAAGTCAGATCCTACAATGAGCAGTTCTTC.

V is TRBV6-2 or TRBV6-3 and J is TRBJ2-7; D possibly matches TRBD1 or TRBD2 (6 bases each). The V gene lost 0 bases and the J gene lost 5 bases, with 17 bases spanning the gap. Germline loops: CDR1 MNHEY, CDR2 SVGEGT. CDR3 length equals 16 residues. CDR3 amino acids: CASSYSGRGGSHEQYF. For the CDR3, the DNA is TGTGCCAGCAGTTACTCCGGCAGGGGAGGATCCCACGAGCAGTACTTC.